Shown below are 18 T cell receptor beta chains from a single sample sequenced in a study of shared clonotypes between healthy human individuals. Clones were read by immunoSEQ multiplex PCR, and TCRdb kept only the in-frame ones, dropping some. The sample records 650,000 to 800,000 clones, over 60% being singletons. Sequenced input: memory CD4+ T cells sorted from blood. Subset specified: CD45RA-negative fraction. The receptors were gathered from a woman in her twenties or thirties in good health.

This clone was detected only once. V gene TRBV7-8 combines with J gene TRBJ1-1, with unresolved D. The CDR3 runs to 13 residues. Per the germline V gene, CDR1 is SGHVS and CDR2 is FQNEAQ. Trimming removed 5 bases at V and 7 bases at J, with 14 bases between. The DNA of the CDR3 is TGTGCCAGCAGCCCTTATCAACACATTGAAGCTTTCTTT. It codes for CASSPYQHIEAFF.

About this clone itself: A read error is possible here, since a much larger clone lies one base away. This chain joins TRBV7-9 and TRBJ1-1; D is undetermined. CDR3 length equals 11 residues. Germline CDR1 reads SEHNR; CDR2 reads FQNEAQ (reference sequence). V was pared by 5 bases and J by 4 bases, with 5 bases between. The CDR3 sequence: CASSQSTEAFF. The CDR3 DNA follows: TGTGCCAGCAGCCAATCCACTGAAGCTTTCTTT.

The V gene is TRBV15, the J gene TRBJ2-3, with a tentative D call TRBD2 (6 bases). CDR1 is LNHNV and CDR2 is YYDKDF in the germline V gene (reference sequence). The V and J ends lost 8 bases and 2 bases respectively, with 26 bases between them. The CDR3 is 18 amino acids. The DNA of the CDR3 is TGTGCCACCGAAAGGGCAGAAGGACGGGAGAGACCCACAGATACGCAGTATTTT. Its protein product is CATERAEGRERPTDTQYF. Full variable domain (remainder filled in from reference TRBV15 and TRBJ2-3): DAMVIQNPRYQVTQFGKPVTLSCSQTLNHNVMYWYQQKSSQAPKLLFHYYDKDFNNEADTPDNFQSRRPNTSFCFLDIRSPGLGDTAMYLCATERAEGRERPTDTQYFGPGTRLTVL.

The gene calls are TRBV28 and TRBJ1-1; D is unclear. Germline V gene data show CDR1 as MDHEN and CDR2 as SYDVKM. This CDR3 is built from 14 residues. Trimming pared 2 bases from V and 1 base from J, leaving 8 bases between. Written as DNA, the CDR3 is TGTGCCAGCAGTTTAATACCCGGGAACACTGAAGCTTTCTTT. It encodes CASSLIPGNTEAFF.

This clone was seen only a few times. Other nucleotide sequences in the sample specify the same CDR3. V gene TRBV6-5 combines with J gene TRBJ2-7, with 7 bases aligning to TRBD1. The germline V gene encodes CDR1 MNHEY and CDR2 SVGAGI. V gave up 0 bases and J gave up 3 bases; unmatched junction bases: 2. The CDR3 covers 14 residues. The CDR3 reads CASSYSGTDYEQYF. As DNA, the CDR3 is TGTGCCAGCAGTTACTCGGGGACAGACTACGAGCAGTACTTC.

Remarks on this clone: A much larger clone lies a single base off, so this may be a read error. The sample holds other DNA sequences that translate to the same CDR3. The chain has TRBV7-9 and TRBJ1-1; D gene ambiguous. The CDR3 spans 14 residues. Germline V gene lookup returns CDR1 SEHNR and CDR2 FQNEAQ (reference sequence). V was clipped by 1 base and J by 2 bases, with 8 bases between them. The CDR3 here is CASSLGGFNTEAFF. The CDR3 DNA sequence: TGTGCCAGCAGCTTAGGGGGTTTCAACACTGAAGCTTTCTTT.

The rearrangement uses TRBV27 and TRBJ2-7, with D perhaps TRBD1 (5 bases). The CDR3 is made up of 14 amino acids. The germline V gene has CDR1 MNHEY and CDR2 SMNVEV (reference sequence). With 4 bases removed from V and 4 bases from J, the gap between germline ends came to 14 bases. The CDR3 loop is CASSSQGGAYEQYF. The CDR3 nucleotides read TGTGCCAGCAGTTCCCAGGGTGGTGCTTACGAGCAGTACTTC.

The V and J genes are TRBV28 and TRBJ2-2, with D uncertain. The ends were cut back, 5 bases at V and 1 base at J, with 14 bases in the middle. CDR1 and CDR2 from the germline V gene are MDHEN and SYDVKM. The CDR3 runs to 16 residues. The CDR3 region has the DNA TGTGCCAGCAGTGCATATCGGGTGAGGAACACCGGGGAGCTGTTTTTT. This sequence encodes CASSAYRVRNTGELFF. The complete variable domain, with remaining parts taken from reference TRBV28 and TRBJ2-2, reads DVKVTQSSRYLVKRTGEKVFLECVQDMDHENMFWYRQDPGLGLRLIYFSYDVKMKEKGDIPEGYSVSREKKERFSLILESASTNQTSMYLCASSAYRVRNTGELFFGEGSRLTVL.

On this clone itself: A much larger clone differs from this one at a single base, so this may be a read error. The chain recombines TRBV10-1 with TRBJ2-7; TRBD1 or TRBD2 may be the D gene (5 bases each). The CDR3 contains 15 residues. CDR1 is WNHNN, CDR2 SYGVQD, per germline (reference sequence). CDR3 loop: CAGSEMGTGSYEQYF. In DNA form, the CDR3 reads TGCGCCGGCAGTGAAATGGGGACCGGGTCTTACGAGCAGTACTTC.

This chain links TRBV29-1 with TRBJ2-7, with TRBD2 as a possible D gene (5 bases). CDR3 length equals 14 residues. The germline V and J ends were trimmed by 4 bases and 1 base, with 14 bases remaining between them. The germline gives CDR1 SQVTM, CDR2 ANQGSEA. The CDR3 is CSVAHSTGSYEQYF. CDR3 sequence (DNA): TGCAGCGTTGCCCATTCAACGGGGTCCTACGAGCAGTACTTC.

CDR3 nucleotide sequence: TGCGCCAGCAGCTTGGTGGTAGATGAGCAGTTCTTC. Residues: CASSLVVDEQFF. The chain is built from TRBV5-1 and TRBJ2-1; D is uncertain. CDR1 and CDR2 from the germline V gene are SGHRS and YFSETQ. Trimming shortened V by 0 bases and J by 8 bases, and 6 bases separated the two germline ends. There are 12 residues in the CDR3.

CDR3 in DNA: TGTGCCAGCAGTTACTCGCGGGTGAACTATGGCTACACCTTC. Protein: CASSYSRVNYGYTF. The chain recombines TRBV6-6 with TRBJ1-2; D gene uncertain. In germline, CDR1 is MNHNY, CDR2 SVGAGI (reference sequence). The length of the CDR3 is 14 residues. Trimming removed 0 bases at V and 2 bases at J, with 7 bases between.

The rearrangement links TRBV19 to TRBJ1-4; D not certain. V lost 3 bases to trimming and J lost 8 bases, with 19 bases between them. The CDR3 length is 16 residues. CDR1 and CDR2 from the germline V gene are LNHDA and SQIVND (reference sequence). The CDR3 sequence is CASSIFPSVGREKLFF. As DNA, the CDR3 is TGTGCCAGTAGTATTTTCCCCTCCGTGGGGAGGGAAAAACTGTTTTTT.

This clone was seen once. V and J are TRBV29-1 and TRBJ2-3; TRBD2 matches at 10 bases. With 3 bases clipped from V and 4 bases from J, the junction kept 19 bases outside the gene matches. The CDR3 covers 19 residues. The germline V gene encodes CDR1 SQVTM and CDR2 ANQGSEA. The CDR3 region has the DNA TGCAGCGTTGACGGCCTCCTGGCTAGCGGGAGCCGGGAGGCAGATACGCAGTATTTT. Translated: CSVDGLLASGSREADTQYF.

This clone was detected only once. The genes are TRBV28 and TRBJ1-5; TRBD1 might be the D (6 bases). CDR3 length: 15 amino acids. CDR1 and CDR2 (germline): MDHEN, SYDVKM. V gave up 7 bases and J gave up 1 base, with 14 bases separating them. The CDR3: CASTPGGLSNQPQHF. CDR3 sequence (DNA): TGTGCCAGCACCCCTGGGGGGCTGAGCAATCAGCCCCAGCATTTT. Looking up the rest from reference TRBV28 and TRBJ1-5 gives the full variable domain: DVKVTQSSRYLVKRTGEKVFLECVQDMDHENMFWYRQDPGLGLRLIYFSYDVKMKEKGDIPEGYSVSREKKERFSLILESASTNQTSMYLCASTPGGLSNQPQHFGDGTRLSIL.

CDR3 amino acids: CASSDLSGNTEAFF. CDR3 DNA sequence: TGTGCCAGCAGTGATCTCTCGGGGAACACTGAAGCTTTCTTT. The V gene is TRBV2, the J gene TRBJ1-1; no firm D call. Between the trimmed V and J ends, which lost 3 bases and 1 base, there was a span of 9 bases. CDR1 is SNHLY and CDR2 is FYNNEI in the germline V gene. CDR3 size: 14 residues. Full variable domain (remainder filled in from reference TRBV2 and TRBJ1-1): EPEVTQTPSHQVTQMGQEVILRCVPISNHLYFYWYRQILGQKVEFLVSFYNNEISEKSEIFDDQFSVERPDGSNFTLKIRSTKLEDSAMYFCASSDLSGNTEAFFGQGTRLTVV.

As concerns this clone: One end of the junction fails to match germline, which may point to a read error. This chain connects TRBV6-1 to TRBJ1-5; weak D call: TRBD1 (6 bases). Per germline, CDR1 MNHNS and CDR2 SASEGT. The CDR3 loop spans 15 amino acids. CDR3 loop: CASCDGGYSNQPQHF. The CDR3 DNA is TGTGCCAGCTGTGACGGGGGCTATAGCAATCAGCCCCAGCATTTT.

In DNA, the CDR3 is TGTGCCAGCAGCGTAGTCCCTCTTCGGGGGGAGCTGTTTTTT. Translation gives CASSVVPLRGELFF. This chain uses TRBV9 with TRBJ2-2; D is undetermined. V lost 0 bases and J lost 8, with 11 bases in between. The CDR3 length is 14 residues. Germline assignment: CDR1 SGDLS and CDR2 YYNGEE.